One and the same sample provided the 18 T cell receptor beta chains below, sequenced in a study of cytomegalovirus exposure and HLA in healthy donors. PCR used 60 Vbeta primers and 13 Jbeta primers. Sequenced by immunoSEQ multiplex PCR; TCRdb stores in-frame clones only, minus some. The sample contains around 300,000 clones, 72% of which appear only once. Sequences were obtained from PBMCs. The receptors stem from a female donor in good health and CMV-seronegative.

The chain uses TRBV7-9 and TRBJ2-2; D remains unclear. Trimming pared 3 bases from V and 0 bases from J, leaving 11 bases between. The germline gives CDR1 SEHNR, CDR2 FQNEAQ (reference sequence). The CDR3 spans 16 residues. The CDR3 loop reads CASSFRIESNTGELFF. CDR3 coding DNA: TGTGCCAGCAGCTTCAGGATAGAGTCGAACACCGGGGAGCTGTTTTTT.

This clone was seen a few times. The chain's CDR3 is CASSVGPGANVLTF. CDR3 DNA sequence: TGTGCCAGCAGTGTGGGCCCTGGGGCCAACGTCCTGACTTTC. The chain combines TRBV6-4 with TRBJ2-6; D not resolved. V was clipped by 4 bases and J by 2 bases, with 6 bases between them. Germline V gene lookup returns CDR1 MRHNA and CDR2 SNTAGT. CDR3 length: 14 amino acids.

J is TRBJ2-7 and V is TRBV6-1; D possibly corresponds to TRBD1 (5 bases). The length of the CDR3 is 15 residues. Germline CDR1 reads MNHNS; CDR2 reads SASEGT. V lost 3 bases and J 6 bases, leaving 18 bases between the germline ends. CDR3 sequence: CASSEDGNKRGEQYF. As DNA, the CDR3 is TGTGCCAGCAGTGAGGATGGCAACAAAAGGGGCGAGCAGTACTTC.

J is TRBJ2-1 and V is TRBV11-3; 7 bases align to TRBD2. The CDR3 totals 14 residues. After removal of 3 bases from V and 2 bases from J, the junction contained 1 base not matched to a gene. Germline loops: CDR1 SGHNT, CDR2 YENEEA. In DNA, the CDR3 is TGTGCCAGCAGCTTTGGACTAGCCTACAATGAGCAGTTCTTC. This codes for CASSFGLAYNEQFF. Full variable domain (missing parts from reference TRBV11-3 and TRBJ2-1): EAGVVQSPRYKIIEKKQPVAFWCNPISGHNTLYWYLQNLGQGPELLIRYENEEAVDDSQLPKDRFSAERLKGVDSTLKIQPAELGDSAVYLCASSFGLAYNEQFFGPGTRLTVL.

This chain connects TRBV7-2 to TRBJ2-4, with a tentative D call TRBD1 (6 bases). Germline V CDR1 and CDR2: SGHTA, FQGNSA. This CDR3 has 17 amino acids. Trimming left V 3 bases short and J 0 bases short, with 15 bases between. The CDR3 sequence is CASSFVGQFLAKNIQYF. CDR3 nucleotides: TGTGCCAGCAGCTTTGTTGGACAGTTTCTAGCCAAAAACATTCAGTACTTC.

The V gene is TRBV30, the J gene TRBJ1-2, with TRBD1 identical over 9 bases. The germline CDR1 and CDR2 sequences are GTSNPN and SVGIG (reference sequence). This CDR3 contains 15 residues. Trimming at V came to 1 base and at J to 6 bases, leaving 9 bases not matched to a gene. The CDR3 bases are TGTGCCTGGAGTGATACAGGGGGCTCGGGTAATGGCTACACCTTC. This translates into CAWSDTGGSGNGYTF.

This clone was observed a few times. This chain joins TRBV5-6 and TRBJ2-1, with no clear D. The CDR3 loop spans 12 amino acids. Trimming cost V 4 bases and J 7 bases, with 9 bases left between them. CDR1 is SGHDT, CDR2 YYEEEE, per germline. The DNA of the CDR3 is TGTGCCAGCAGCCGCGAAATTAATGAGCAGTTCTTC. Its translation: CASSREINEQFF.

This clone was observed a few times. The CDR3 sequence is CSAVLAGSYEQYF. CDR3 sequence (DNA): TGCAGCGCTGTACTAGCGGGGTCCTACGAGCAGTACTTC. The chain carries TRBV29-1 and TRBJ2-7; 10 bases match TRBD2. The CDR3 runs to 13 residues. The germline V gene encodes CDR1 SQVTM and CDR2 ANQGSEA. J gave up 1 base and V 7 bases, and 4 bases lay outside the gene matches.

V gene TRBV11-3 combines with J gene TRBJ2-5; weak D call: TRBD1 (5 bases). This CDR3 is 13 amino acids long. Deletions cut 1 base from V and 3 bases from J, with 6 bases between. Germline CDR1 SGHNT, CDR2 YENEEA. The CDR3 DNA reads TGTGCCAGCAGCTTAGCCAGGGAAGAGACCCAGTACTTC. It encodes CASSLAREETQYF.

The chain joins TRBV29-1 to TRBJ1-1; D might be TRBD1 (6 bases). Looked up from germline, CDR1 is SQVTM and CDR2 is ANQGSEA. The CDR3 extends over 12 amino acids. V lost 8 bases and J 6 bases, leaving 16 bases between the germline ends. Here the CDR3 DNA reads TGCAGCTTTCTCCAGGGGAGCGCTGAAGCTTTCTTT. Translation: CSFLQGSAEAFF.

This chain joins TRBV7-2 and TRBJ2-1; 11 bases align to TRBD2. The J segment lost 4 bases and the V segment lost 2 bases, leaving 7 bases of the junction unmatched. This CDR3 has 17 amino acids. In germline, CDR1 is SGHTA, CDR2 FQGNSA. The CDR3 protein is CASSLSSGRLTYNEQFF. As DNA, the CDR3 is TGTGCCAGCAGCTTATCTAGCGGGAGGCTCACATACAATGAGCAGTTCTTC.

This chain connects TRBV27 to TRBJ2-7, with D possibly being TRBD2 (6 bases). This CDR3 comprises 14 residues. V lost 5 bases and J 1 base, leaving 12 bases between the germline ends. The germline V gene has CDR1 MNHEY and CDR2 SMNVEV (reference sequence). The CDR3, as DNA: TGTGCCAGCAGTGACCTCAGCGGGTCCTACGAGCAGTACTTC. Translating it yields CASSDLSGSYEQYF.

The genes are TRBV5-5 and TRBJ2-3; tentatively, D is TRBD1 (6 bases). The CDR3 loop spans 16 amino acids. With 5 bases removed from V and 2 bases from J, the gap between germline ends came to 18 bases. The germline gives CDR1 SGHKS, CDR2 YYEKEE (reference sequence). The CDR3 coding sequence is TGTGCCAGCAGTTACGGACAGCCCACCCTCACAGATACGCAGTATTTT. It yields the protein CASSYGQPTLTDTQYF. Together with reference TRBV5-5 and TRBJ2-3, the CDR3 gives the full variable domain: DAGVTQSPTHLIKTRGQQVTLRCSPISGHKSVSWYQQVLGQGPQFIFQYYEKEERGRGNFPDRFSARQFPNYSSELNVNALLLGDSALYLCASSYGQPTLTDTQYFGPGTRLTVL.

This clone showed up just a few times. The V call is TRBV27, the J call TRBJ1-3; TRBD1 is a possible D gene (6 bases). CDR1 and CDR2 (germline): MNHEY, SMNVEV (reference sequence). CDR3 length: 17 amino acids. V lost 5 bases and J 8 bases, leaving 25 bases between the germline ends. The CDR3 DNA follows: TGTGCCAGCAGTCCCGCCTTAAGGACAGAGGGTTTAGACACCATATATTTT. Translating it yields CASSPALRTEGLDTIYF.

The table lists this clone with a few counts. The chain has TRBV4-1 and TRBJ2-2; D perhaps matches TRBD2 (5 bases). Trimming cost V 4 bases and J 5 bases, with 20 bases left between them. There are 17 residues in the CDR3. Per germline, CDR1 MGHRA and CDR2 YSYEKL. DNA of the CDR3: TGCGCCAGCAGCCCAAGTGCTCGCGGAGGATGGACCGGGGAGCTGTTTTTT. Translated: CASSPSARGGWTGELFF.

The chain combines TRBV15 with TRBJ1-1; D unresolved. Trimming stripped 5 bases from V and 3 bases from J, with 7 bases between. This CDR3 is 12 amino acids long. Germline V gene sequence: CDR1 LNHNV, CDR2 YYDKDF (reference sequence). CDR3 DNA sequence: TGTGCCACCAGCTATTTTGACACTGAAGCTTTCTTT. This codes for CATSYFDTEAFF.

The chain links TRBV7-9 to TRBJ1-1; the match to TRBD1 covers 8 bases. The CDR3 spans 15 residues. CDR1 is SEHNR, CDR2 FQNEAQ, per germline (reference sequence). After removal of 5 bases from V and 4 bases from J, the junction contained 9 bases not matched to a gene. CDR3 in DNA: TGTGCCAGCAGCCCGCCTGACAGGGGTTTCACTGAAGCTTTCTTT. This sequence encodes CASSPPDRGFTEAFF.

This chain joins TRBV10-2 and TRBJ1-2, with a possible D match to TRBD1 (6 bases). This CDR3 is built from 13 residues. CDR1 and CDR2 (germline): WSHSY, SAAADI. The germline V and J ends were trimmed by 5 bases and 3 bases, with 10 bases remaining between them. CDR3 bases: TGCGCCAGCAGTCCTGACAGGTACTATGGCTACACCTTC. It encodes CASSPDRYYGYTF.